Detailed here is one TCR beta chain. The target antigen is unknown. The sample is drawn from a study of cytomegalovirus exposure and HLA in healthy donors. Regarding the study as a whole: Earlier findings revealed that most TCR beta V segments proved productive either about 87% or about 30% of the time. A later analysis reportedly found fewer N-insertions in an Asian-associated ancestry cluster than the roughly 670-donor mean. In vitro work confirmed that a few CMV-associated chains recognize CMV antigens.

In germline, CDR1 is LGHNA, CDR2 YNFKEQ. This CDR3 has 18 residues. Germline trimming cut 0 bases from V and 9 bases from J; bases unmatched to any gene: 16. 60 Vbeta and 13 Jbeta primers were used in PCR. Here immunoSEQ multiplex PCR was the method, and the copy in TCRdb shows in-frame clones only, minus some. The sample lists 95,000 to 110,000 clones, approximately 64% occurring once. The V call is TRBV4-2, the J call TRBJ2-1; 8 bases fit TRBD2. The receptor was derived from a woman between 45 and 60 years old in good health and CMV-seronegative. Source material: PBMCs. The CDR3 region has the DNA TGTGCCAGCAGCCAAGATATACGGGGGGGTGGCGGGGTCACTGAGCAGTTCTTC. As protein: CASSQDIRGGGGVTEQFF.